This TCR beta chain was recorded in a study of monozygotic twins with inflammatory bowel disease. Study-level points and caveats: Support was lacking for any single strong IBD-associated signal or clonotype.

Total RNA, at around 3,800 ng, went into every TCR library. Researchers used template switching to add UMIs featuring a 6-nucleotide sample barcode. The cDNA of both the TCRalpha and TCRbeta chains was subjected to two nested PCRs of roughly 15 and 9 cycles. TCRdb re-called the 5' RACE reads, yielding one record per CDR3 amino acid sequence without DNA. The sample includes a few hundred thousand distinct CDR3 sequences. In regard to this clonotype: Antigen specificity is unknown.

Germline V CDR1 and CDR2: DFQATT, SNEGSKA (reference sequence). CDR3 length: 13 amino acids. Sequenced input: blood. The chain carries TRBV20-1 and TRBJ2-7. This clonotype was obtained from a human donor with ulcerative colitis or Crohn's disease, or a healthy co-twin of an affected twin (not recorded which). Here the CDR3 reads CSASDGYSYEQYF.